The clone carrying this TCR beta chain was counted once. V shed 4 bases, J shed 8 bases, and the junction held 11 bases outside the gene matches. The CDR3 totals 15 residues. Germline-derived CDR1 and CDR2 are SGHRS and YFSETQ. Per the original data handling: Cell counts per sample came from amplifying reference gene primers. The method was immunoSEQ multiplex PCR; TCRdb's version includes in-frame clones alone and lacks a portion of them. The V and J calls and the clone size are those of that table, but D and trimming were determined from the DNA. The profile shows around 82,000 clones, 75% to 95% of them singletons. This entry belongs to a study of blood T cell repertoires in COVID-19. As for the study in general: The United States, Italy and Spain supplied acute and convalescent COVID-19 samples. PBMCs, B-cell-depleted T cells, or T cells provided the cDNA or gDNA that made up the material.

The sample comprised peripheral blood. The chain joins TRBV5-1 to TRBJ1-4; 7 bases fit TRBD1. This TCR was sampled from a human donor in a cohort sampled during active COVID-19. CDR3 bases: TGCGCCAGCAGCGAAACAGGGGCGGGTGGGGAAAAACTGTTTTTT. This sequence encodes CASSETGAGGEKLFF.